This T cell receptor beta chain was sequenced during a study of blood T cells in healthy people across ages. The CDR3 covers 12 residues. CDR1 is LGHNT and CDR2 is FRNRAP in the germline V gene. Trimming left V 4 bases short and J 3 bases short, with 7 bases between. The use of a sample-barcoded 5' primer and a J-beta primer mix characterized a second PCR of about 7 to 12 cycles. A template-switch adaptor that had 12 random nucleotides put a tag on each cDNA molecule. TCRdb recomputed calls from the 5' RACE reads with MiXCR, one row per CDR3 protein. The table lists about 730,000 distinct CDR3 sequences, approximately 39% of them singletons. This clonotype has a handful of counts.

Sequencing was performed on blood. This TCR derives from a woman in her fifties or sixties in good health. The rearrangement uses TRBV12-5 and TRBJ2-7; weak D call: TRBD2 (5 bases). CDR3 DNA: TGTGCTAGTGGTTCCCGGGACTACGAGCAGTACTTC. Translated, it gives CASGSRDYEQYF. Drawing the rest from reference TRBV12-5 and TRBJ2-7, the complete variable domain is DARVTQTPRHKVTEMGQEVTMRCQPILGHNTVFWYRQTMMQGLELLAYFRNRAPLDDSGMPKDRFSAEMPDATLATLKIQPSEPRDSAVYFCASGSRDYEQYFGPGTRLTVT.